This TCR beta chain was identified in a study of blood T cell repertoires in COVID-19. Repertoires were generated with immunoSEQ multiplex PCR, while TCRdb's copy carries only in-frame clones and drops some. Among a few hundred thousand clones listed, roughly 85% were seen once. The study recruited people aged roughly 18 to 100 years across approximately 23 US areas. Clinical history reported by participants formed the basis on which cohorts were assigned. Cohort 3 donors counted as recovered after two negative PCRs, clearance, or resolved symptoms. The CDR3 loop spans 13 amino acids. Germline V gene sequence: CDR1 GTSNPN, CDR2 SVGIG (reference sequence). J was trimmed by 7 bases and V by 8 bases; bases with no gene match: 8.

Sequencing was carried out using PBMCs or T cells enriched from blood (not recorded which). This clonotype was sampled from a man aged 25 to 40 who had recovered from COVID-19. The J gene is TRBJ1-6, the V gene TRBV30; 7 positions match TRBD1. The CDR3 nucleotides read TGTGCCCTACGAGGGACAGTAAATTCACCCCTCCACTTT. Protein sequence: CALRGTVNSPLHF.